Listed below are T cell receptor beta chains from one sample, sequenced in a study of T cell responses to AZD1222 COVID-19 vaccine. The data were produced by immunoSEQ multiplex PCR, yet TCRdb's version contains in-frame clones alone and is incomplete. The table includes more than 75,000 clones, around 90% detected once. The sequenced sample was peripheral blood, obtained on day 0 of AZD1222 vaccination. Receptors originate from an adult in good health. Each CDR3 is given with its conserved first and last residue. The order of the fields is D gene, J gene, clone size, V gene, CDR3 protein, CDR3 DNA. D genes are given only for firm matches. Some rows have no size entry. The others give once, few or many, or a class for an expanded clone.

>.|TRBJ1-2|.|TRBV5-1
CASSDGRVYGYTF
TGCGCCAGCAGCGACGGACGGGTCTATGGCTACACCTTC
>.|TRBJ2-7|.|TRBV13
CASTNSRDGSYEQYF
TGTGCCAGCACCAATAGCCGGGACGGGTCCTACGAGCAGTACTTC
>TRBD1|TRBJ1-2|.|TRBV9
CASSSGQGLLGMGYTF
TGTGCCAGCAGCTCCGGACAGGGACTTCTCGGGATGGGCTACACCTTC
>.|TRBJ1-3|.|TRBV5-1
CASSLVPGQGNTIYF
TGCGCCAGCAGCTTGGTTCCGGGACAAGGAAACACCATATATTTT
>TRBD2|TRBJ2-1|once|TRBV19
CASSTGLAGGPHEQFF
TGTGCCAGTAGTACGGGACTAGCGGGAGGGCCCCATGAGCAGTTCTTC
>.|TRBJ2-7|.|TRBV7-8
CASSLGRYEQYF
TGTGCCAGCAGCTTAGGGCGGTACGAGCAGTACTTC
>TRBD2|TRBJ2-7|.|TRBV27
CASSFLVSGSLYEQYF
TGTGCCAGCAGTTTTCTCGTTAGCGGGAGTCTCTACGAGCAGTACTTC
>TRBD2|TRBJ2-2|.|TRBV19
CASKVVGLGTGELFF
TGTGCCAGTAAGGTGGTGGGACTAGGGACCGGGGAGCTGTTTTTT
>TRBD2|TRBJ2-5|.|TRBV6-2/TRBV6-3
CASSYSPGLAGGETQYF
TGTGCCAGCAGTTACTCACCCGGACTAGCGGGGGGGGAGACCCAGTACTTC
>TRBD2|TRBJ2-1|few|TRBV14
CASSQDRTSGSSYNEQFF
TGTGCCAGCAGCCAAGATCGGACTAGCGGGAGTTCCTACAATGAGCAGTTCTTC